The 13 T cell receptor beta chains below all came from one sample that was sequenced in a study of a mutant IDH1 vaccine in newly diagnosed glioma. Time point denoted: week 35, safety follow-up. Every vaccination contained 300 ug of the mutant IDH1 20-mer peptide and was paired with topical imiquimod. Their antigens are not known. The protocol was immunoSEQ multiplex PCR, while the TCRdb copy is restricted to in-frame clones and leaves out a portion. The sample lists about 68,000 clones, more than 70% occurring once. Sequenced here: PBMCs, sampled from a glioma patient whose treatment included an IDH1 peptide vaccine. These TCRs come from a young man with glioma.

Only one count was recorded for this clone. The J gene is TRBJ2-2, the V gene TRBV5-1, with 7 nucleotides matching TRBD2. V was pared by 3 bases and J by 6 bases, with 8 bases of the junction left unmatched. This CDR3 spans 15 amino acids. Germline-derived CDR1 and CDR2 are SGHRS and YFSETQ. The CDR3 here is CASSWTRVEAGELFF. Here the CDR3 DNA reads TGCGCCAGCAGCTGGACTAGGGTGGAGGCCGGGGAGCTGTTTTTT.

The CDR3 spells CASSLTQPSYGYTF. CDR3 DNA: TGCGCCAGCAGCTTAACCCAACCGTCCTATGGCTACACCTTC. The chain has TRBV5-1 and TRBJ1-2; D uncertain. Deletions cut 2 bases from V and 4 bases from J, with 12 bases between. Germline values: CDR1 SGHRS, CDR2 YFSETQ. CDR3 size: 14 residues. Full variable domain (rest looked up from reference TRBV5-1 and TRBJ1-2): KAGVTQTPRYLIKTRGQQVTLSCSPISGHRSVSWYQQTPGQGLQFLFEYFSETQRNKGNFPGRFSGRQFSNSRSEMNVSTLELGDSALYLCASSLTQPSYGYTFGSGTRLTVV.

V is TRBV11-3 and J is TRBJ1-1, with 10 bases fitting TRBD1. CDR3 size: 16 residues. Germline CDR1 reads SGHNT; CDR2 reads YENEEA. V lost 4 bases, J lost 4 bases, and 9 bases stayed unmatched. The chain's CDR3 is CASSCDRGHWTTEAFF. The CDR3 nucleotides read TGTGCCAGCAGCTGCGACAGGGGGCATTGGACCACTGAAGCTTTCTTT.

The chain carries TRBV7-9 and TRBJ2-7, with 7 bases that match TRBD1. The CDR3 sequence is 14 residues long. The ends lost 5 bases at V and 1 base at J; junction bases unmatched: 5. Germline V lookup: CDR1 SEHNR, CDR2 FQNEAQ (reference sequence). DNA of the CDR3: TGTGCCAGCAGCCTCGGGGACAGATCCTACGAGCAGTACTTC. This gives the protein CASSLGDRSYEQYF.

This clone was counted a few times. This chain uses TRBV10-3 with TRBJ2-7; perhaps TRBD1 as D (6 bases). Deletions cut 5 bases from V and 6 bases from J, with 14 bases between. This CDR3 spans 13 amino acids. Germline V gives CDR1 ENHRY, CDR2 SYGVKD. CDR3 nucleotides: TGTGCCATCAGTCACGAGGGGGTGGCCGAGCAGTACTTC. As protein: CAISHEGVAEQYF.

This clone was seen a handful of times. The rearrangement links TRBV2 to TRBJ1-1; possibly TRBD1 for D (6 bases). The CDR3 length is 15 residues. Trimming left V 7 bases short and J 1 base short, with 16 bases between. Germline loops: CDR1 SNHLY, CDR2 FYNNEI. CDR3 protein: CASTARGWRNTEAFF. The CDR3 DNA reads as TGTGCCAGCACCGCTAGGGGGTGGAGGAACACTGAAGCTTTCTTT.

The V gene is TRBV19, the J gene TRBJ1-5, with D hard to call. The CDR3 is 12 residues long. In germline, CDR1 is LNHDA, CDR2 SQIVND (reference sequence). V was pared by 5 bases and J by 5 bases, with 7 bases between. CDR3: CASSQRDQPQHF. CDR3 DNA: TGTGCCAGTAGTCAACGGGATCAGCCCCAGCATTTT.

The V call is TRBV6-1, the J call TRBJ2-1, with 7 positions matching TRBD1. The V gene's germline CDR1 is MNHNS and CDR2 SASEGT. The CDR3 is made up of 14 amino acids. With 6 bases clipped from V and 5 bases from J, the junction kept 7 bases outside the gene matches. The CDR3 region has the DNA TGTGCCAGCAGCTATAGACAGGGAAACAATGAGCAGTTCTTC. As protein: CASSYRQGNNEQFF.

This clone was observed a handful of times. The V gene is TRBV30, the J gene TRBJ1-1, with unresolved D. V was trimmed by 1 base and J by 6 bases, leaving 3 bases between them. CDR1 and CDR2 from the germline V gene are GTSNPN and SVGIG (reference sequence). The CDR3 runs to 10 residues. CDR3 bases: TGTGCCTGGAGTGCTCCTGAAGCTTTCTTT. It is translated as CAWSAPEAFF.

J is TRBJ2-3 and V is TRBV5-6; tentatively, D is TRBD2 (6 bases). This CDR3 region has 14 residues. Germline V gives CDR1 SGHDT, CDR2 YYEEEE. V dropped 3 bases and J dropped 6 bases, with 14 bases sitting between them. CDR3 DNA sequence: TGTGCCAGCAGCTCGGGAGTTTGGGCGGATACGCAGTATTTT. Its translation is CASSSGVWADTQYF.

The chain combines TRBV6-5 with TRBJ1-1; D not certain. V lost 0 bases to trimming and J lost 2 bases, with 10 bases between them. Germline V gene lookup returns CDR1 MNHEY and CDR2 SVGAGI. The CDR3 spans 15 residues. CDR3: CASSYSTLTNTEAFF. CDR3 DNA: TGTGCCAGCAGTTACTCAACCCTTACTAACACTGAAGCTTTCTTT.

V gene TRBV7-6 combines with J gene TRBJ2-7; the match to TRBD2 covers 7 bases. The CDR3 sequence is 16 residues long. V lost 1 base to trimming and J lost 2 bases; unmatched junction nucleotides: 8. Per the germline V gene, CDR1 is SGHVS and CDR2 is FNYEAQ. CDR3 nucleotide sequence: TGTGCCAGCAGCTTAGACCTAGCGGACTCAACCTACGAGCAGTACTTC. Translated: CASSLDLADSTYEQYF.

The chain links TRBV6-5 to TRBJ2-7; D is unresolved. The CDR3 is 14 residues long. CDR1 is MNHEY and CDR2 is SVGAGI in the germline V gene. Trimming took 0 bases from V and 6 from J, leaving 12 bases between them. In DNA, the CDR3 is TGTGCCAGCAGTTACTCGACCAGTGGTGGCGAGCAGTACTTC. Its translation is CASSYSTSGGEQYF.